One sample yielded the 14 T cell receptor beta chains listed below, sequenced in a study of blood T cells in healthy people across ages. A second PCR of 7 to 11 cycles used a sample-barcoded 5' primer and a J-beta primer mix. Using its own MiXCR run on the 5' RACE reads, TCRdb lists one record per CDR3 protein. The table has 750,000 or so distinct CDR3 sequences, about 25% seen once; the top ten hold 9.4%. These same data were also listed under a study on T cells of mothers and their children.

Material for sequencing was blood. These receptors were obtained from a boy between 10 and 17 years old in good health.

On this clonotype itself: One end of the junction fails to match germline, which may point to a read error. The chain is built from TRBV6-2 or TRBV6-3 and TRBJ2-7; 9 bases agree with TRBD1. The CDR3 totals 14 residues. From germline, CDR1 is MNHEY and CDR2 SVGEGT. CDR3 in amino acids: CASGYGDRGTTQYF. Written as DNA, the CDR3 is TGTGCCAGCGGTTACGGAGACAGGGGGACGACGCAGTACTTC.

J is TRBJ1-1 and V is TRBV20-1; perhaps TRBD1 as D (5 bases). V gave up 6 bases and J gave up 4 bases, with 18 bases separating them. The CDR3 loop spans 14 amino acids. Germline V CDR1 and CDR2: DFQATT, SNEGSKA (reference sequence). In DNA, the CDR3 is TGCAGTGCCCACGGAGGGGATATGAGCACTGAAGCTTTCTTT. It encodes CSAHGGDMSTEAFF.

V is TRBV5-1 and J is TRBJ1-4; D unclear. Germline V CDR1 and CDR2: SGHRS, YFSETQ. V shed 0 bases and J shed 8 bases, with 14 bases lying between them. The CDR3 has 15 amino acids. The CDR3 here is CASSLGQSDGEKLFF. In DNA form, the CDR3 reads TGCGCCAGCAGCTTGGGGCAGTCGGACGGGGAAAAACTGTTTTTT.

The rearrangement uses TRBV7-2 and TRBJ2-1; 7 nucleotides agree with TRBD2. The J call may be faulty, since TRBJ2-7 better matches the DNA end. This CDR3 has 13 amino acids. Per the germline V gene, CDR1 is SGHTA and CDR2 is FQGNSA. This CDR3 reads CASSTSATYEQYF. In DNA, the CDR3 is TGTGCCAGCAGCACTAGCGCCACCTACGAGCAGTACTTC.

About this clonotype itself: The junction differs from germline at one of its ends, possibly a read error. The chain employs TRBV7-7 and TRBJ2-1; 8 bases agree with TRBD2. CDR1 SSHAT and CDR2 FNYEAQ come from the germline V gene (reference sequence). This CDR3 is built from 16 residues. Here the CDR3 reads CASSRSGASSYNEQFF. DNA of the CDR3: TGTGCTAGCAGCCGTAGCGGGGCTAGCTCCTACAATGAGCAGTTCTTC.

This clonotype has only one observation. The chain uses TRBV7-9 and TRBJ2-3; the match to TRBD2 covers 8 bases. Trimming took 2 bases from V and 5 from J; bases not matched to a gene: 9. The CDR3 spans 16 residues. Per the germline V gene, CDR1 is SEHNR and CDR2 is FQNEAQ (reference sequence). The DNA of the CDR3 is TGTGCCAGCAGCTTATTGATAGCGGGGTGGCAAGATACGCAGTATTTT. Its protein is CASSLLIAGWQDTQYF. The full variable domain, rest sourced from reference TRBV7-9 and TRBJ2-3, is DTGVSQNPRHKITKRGQNVTFRCDPISEHNRLYWYRQTLGQGPEFLTYFQNEAQLEKSRLLSDRFSAERPKGSFSTLEIQRTEQGDSAMYLCASSLLIAGWQDTQYFGPGTRLTVL.

V is TRBV20-1 and J is TRBJ2-1, with 8 nucleotides matching TRBD2. There are 16 residues in the CDR3. Germline loops: CDR1 DFQATT, CDR2 SNEGSKA (reference sequence). The CDR3 DNA sequence: TGCAGCTCATACGGGGGGGCCGGTGAGACCTACAATGAGCAGTTCTTC. Its protein product is CSSYGGAGETYNEQFF.

This clonotype was observed a handful of times. V usage is TRBV28 and J usage is TRBJ2-5; the D gene is possibly TRBD1 (5 bases). Germline V CDR1 and CDR2: MDHEN, SYDVKM. Deletions cut 5 bases from V and 7 bases from J, with 11 bases between. The CDR3 is 12 amino acids. The chain's CDR3 is CASSLREGTQYF. The CDR3 coding sequence is TGTGCCAGCAGTCTCAGGGAAGGGACCCAGTACTTC.

This chain joins TRBV28 and TRBJ2-1; no definite D call. The CDR3 sequence is 16 residues long. From germline, CDR1 is MDHEN and CDR2 SYDVKM. With 3 bases removed from V and 4 bases from J, the gap between germline ends came to 16 bases. CDR3: CASSFKRSSIYNEQFF. The CDR3 DNA reads TGTGCCAGCAGTTTTAAGAGGAGCTCGATATACAATGAGCAGTTCTTC.

The rearrangement joins TRBV5-7 to TRBJ2-7, with 11 positions matching TRBD2. TRBV5-7 counts as an open reading frame of uncertain function. CDR3 length: 17 amino acids. V gave up 2 bases and J gave up 4 bases; unmatched junction bases: 11. The CDR3 region has the DNA TGTGCCAGCAGCTTCTCACTAGCGGGAGCGGGTAGGTACGAGCAGTACTTC. Its protein product is CASSFSLAGAGRYEQYF.

The sample holds a few counts of this clonotype. V gene TRBV27 combines with J gene TRBJ2-5; the D gene is possibly TRBD1 (5 bases). With the DNA end fitting TRBJ2-7 better, the J assignment may be wrong. CDR1 and CDR2 from the germline V gene are MNHEY and SMNVEV (reference sequence). This CDR3 contains 14 residues. The CDR3 protein is CASSLQGRSYEQYF. DNA of the CDR3: TGTGCCAGCAGTTTACAGGGAAGAAGCTACGAGCAGTACTTC.

This clonotype has only a few counts. A read error may produce the germline difference seen at one junction end. The gene calls are TRBV7-9 and TRBJ2-5; D remains ambiguous. The CDR3 has 12 residues. Per the germline V gene, CDR1 is SEHNR and CDR2 is FQNEAQ (reference sequence). The CDR3 spells CASSLVGGEVNF. CDR3 DNA sequence: TGTGCCAGCAGCTTAGTCGGCGGTGAGGTGAACTTC.

The chain combines TRBV10-2 with TRBJ2-5, with a weak D call TRBD2 (6 bases). Germline V CDR1 and CDR2: WSHSY, SAAADI. The CDR3 extends over 13 amino acids. With 6 bases removed from V and 5 bases from J, the gap between germline ends came to 13 bases. The CDR3 region is CASRQDYLETQYF. As DNA, the CDR3 is TGCGCCAGCAGGCAGGACTATTTGGAGACCCAGTACTTC.

This clonotype was observed a few times. The chain combines TRBV18 with TRBJ2-7; 9 nucleotides match TRBD1. The V gene end was trimmed by 6 bases and the J gene end by 4 bases; junction bases not matched to a gene: 7. Germline V gives CDR1 KGHSH, CDR2 LQKENI. This CDR3 is built from 14 residues. The DNA for the CDR3 is TGTGCCAGCTCGCGAAGGGACAGGGTTTACGAGCAGTACTTC. Translating it yields CASSRRDRVYEQYF.